Below are 16 T cell receptor beta chains sequenced from a single sample in a study of cytomegalovirus exposure and HLA in healthy donors (dated by TCRdb to the late 2010s). To prepare the library, the immunoSEQ multiplex PCR assay was applied. The multiplex PCR relied on a mix of 60 forward primers for TCR Vbeta segments and 13 reverse primers for TCR Jbeta segments. TCRdb mirrors the immuneACCESS table, restricted to in-frame sequences. Some clones are absent from its copies; in checked studies, under half trace to an unresolved V gene, and the reason for the others is unknown. Within this sample are roughly 150,000 clones, with around 68% of them counted one time only. The biggest ten clones account for around 9.3% of the sample. The source material was PBMCs. All receptors come from a man in his thirties or forties in good health and CMV-seropositive.

This clone was observed a single time. The V call is TRBV4-1, the J call TRBJ2-5, with 7 bases aligning to TRBD2. The closer fit of TRBJ2-7 to the DNA end suggests the J call may be wrong. The CDR3 loop spans 14 amino acids. The germline gives CDR1 MGHRA, CDR2 YSYEKL. The DNA of the CDR3 is TGCGCCAGCAGCCAAGATGGGGGGGAATACGAGCAGTACTTC. Translated, it gives CASSQDGGEYEQYF.

This chain links TRBV6-6 with TRBJ2-3; 7 bases agree with TRBD2. The CDR3 is 12 amino acids. V trimming: 5 bases; J trimming: 6 bases; junction bases outside the gene matches: 2. The germline CDR1 and CDR2 sequences are MNHNY and SVGAGI (reference sequence). This CDR3 is CASSRGGDTQYF. CDR3 in DNA: TGTGCCAGCAGTCGGGGAGGGGATACGCAGTATTTT.

This clone was detected only a few times. The chain uses TRBV6-6 and TRBJ2-2, with D possibly matching TRBD2 (5 bases). CDR1 and CDR2 from the germline V gene are MNHNY and SVGAGI (reference sequence). V lost 3 bases and J 5 bases, leaving 13 bases between the germline ends. The CDR3 has 15 residues. CDR3 sequence: CASSYEGGKTGELFF. The CDR3 nucleotides are TGTGCCAGCAGTTATGAGGGTGGGAAAACCGGGGAGCTGTTTTTT.

This sequence joins TRBV7-8 and TRBJ1-2; D perhaps matches TRBD1 (6 bases). Trimming left V 5 bases short and J 8 bases short, with 24 bases between. Germline V CDR1 and CDR2: SGHVS, FQNEAQ. The CDR3 is 16 residues long. This CDR3 is CASSERRTDSRWGYTF. CDR3 DNA: TGTGCCAGCAGCGAACGAAGAACGGACAGTCGCTGGGGCTACACCTTC.

The gene calls are TRBV14 and TRBJ2-1; D not certain. The CDR3 is made up of 15 amino acids. CDR1 and CDR2 (germline): SGHDN, FVKESK. Deletions cut 2 bases from V and 1 base from J, with 9 bases between. The CDR3 loop reads CASSQNMNSYNEQFF. The CDR3 coding sequence is TGTGCCAGCAGCCAAAACATGAATTCCTACAATGAGCAGTTCTTC.

The J gene is TRBJ1-2, the V gene TRBV5-1, with D possibly TRBD1 on 6 matching bases. This CDR3 is 13 amino acids long. Trimming took 1 base from V and 2 from J, leaving 6 bases between them. The germline V gene encodes CDR1 SGHRS and CDR2 YFSETQ. The CDR3: CASSLQGNYGYTF. CDR3 bases: TGCGCCAGCAGCTTGCAGGGGAACTATGGCTACACCTTC.

This chain uses TRBV12-5 with TRBJ2-4, with TRBD2 as a possible D gene (6 bases). CDR1 is LGHNT, CDR2 FRNRAP, per germline. CDR3 length: 16 amino acids. Trimming took off 0 bases at V and 5 bases at J, with 14 bases between the two ends. The CDR3: CASGLVLRGSQNIQYF. In DNA form, the CDR3 reads TGTGCTAGTGGTTTGGTTTTGCGGGGATCCCAAAACATTCAGTACTTC.

The V and J genes are TRBV2 and TRBJ2-7; 9 bases are a match to TRBD1. V lost 8 bases to trimming and J lost 4 bases; unmatched junction nucleotides: 9. Germline V CDR1 and CDR2: SNHLY, FYNNEI. The CDR3 length is 14 residues. CDR3 DNA sequence: TGTGCCAGCTTACAGACAGGGGGGACTTACGAGCAGTACTTC. Amino acids: CASLQTGGTYEQYF.

This sequence joins TRBV11-2 and TRBJ2-2; D is perhaps TRBD2 (6 bases). The CDR3 has 17 amino acids. V was cut by 1 base and J by 5 bases, with 17 bases left in between. Per the germline V gene, CDR1 is SGHAT and CDR2 is FQNNGV. Written as DNA, the CDR3 is TGTGCCAGCAGCTTAGGAAGAACGGGACTGACAACCGGGGAGCTGTTTTTT. Translated: CASSLGRTGLTTGELFF. The variable domain in full, completed from reference TRBV11-2 and TRBJ2-2, reads EAGVAQSPRYKIIEKRQSVAFWCNPISGHATLYWYQQILGQGPKLLIQFQNNGVVDDSQLPKDRFSAERLKGVDSTLKIQPAKLEDSAVYLCASSLGRTGLTTGELFFGEGSRLTVL.

The chain has TRBV6-6 and TRBJ2-3, with D unclear. V lost 2 bases, J lost 10 bases, and 22 bases lay in between. CDR3 length: 16 residues. Germline CDR1 is MNHNY and CDR2 is SVGAGI (reference sequence). CDR3 coding DNA: TGTGCCAGCAGTTACCTGGCAGTAGGAGACCCTTCCCCGCAGTATTTT. Amino acids: CASSYLAVGDPSPQYF.

This chain links TRBV10-1 with TRBJ2-3; TRBD1 matches at 9 bases. Germline lookup yields CDR1 WNHNN and CDR2 SYGVQD (reference sequence). This CDR3 region has 13 residues. Losses at the gene ends were 7 bases for V and 3 bases for J; bases not matched to a gene: 2. Here the CDR3 reads CASNGQGTDTQYF. CDR3 DNA: TGCGCCAGCAACGGACAGGGGACAGATACGCAGTATTTT.

A few counts support this clone. The chain is built from TRBV14 and TRBJ2-3; 10 positions match TRBD2. The CDR3 covers 15 residues. Germline loops: CDR1 SGHDN, CDR2 FVKESK. The V segment lost 2 bases and the J segment 2 bases; nucleotides outside the gene matches: 1. CDR3 sequence (DNA): TGTGCCAGCAGCCAACTAGCGGGAGTCACAGATACGCAGTATTTT. Its translation is CASSQLAGVTDTQYF.

The rearrangement links TRBV7-3 to TRBJ1-2; tentative D call: TRBD1 (5 bases). The CDR3 length is 14 residues. Trimming removed 5 bases from V and 7 bases from J, with 17 bases in between. Germline V gene sequence: CDR1 SGHTA, CDR2 FQGTGA. The CDR3 sequence: CASSTNSGEGGYTF. CDR3 in DNA: TGTGCCAGCAGCACCAATTCGGGGGAGGGTGGCTACACCTTC.

The J gene is TRBJ1-1, the V gene TRBV7-3; D is uncertain. CDR1 and CDR2 from the germline V gene are SGHTA and FQGTGA. CDR3 length: 13 amino acids. The V end was cut by 5 bases, the J end by 2 bases, with 9 bases between. This chain's CDR3 is CASSPRFNTEAFF. In DNA form, the CDR3 reads TGTGCCAGCAGCCCCCGTTTTAACACTGAAGCTTTCTTT.

This sequence joins TRBV5-1 and TRBJ2-1, with 14 bases matching TRBD2. The CDR3 runs 17 residues. V shed 4 bases and J 9 bases; nucleotides not matched to a gene: 12. CDR1 SGHRS and CDR2 YFSETQ come from the germline V gene. The CDR3: CASSPTSGRALGGEQFF. The CDR3 DNA reads TGCGCCAGCAGCCCGACTAGCGGGAGGGCCTTAGGAGGTGAGCAGTTCTTC.

This clone has just a few counts. This chain connects TRBV30 to TRBJ1-5; 9 bases match TRBD1. The length of the CDR3 is 14 residues. Germline CDR1 reads GTSNPN; CDR2 reads SVGIG (reference sequence). Trimming removed 2 bases from V and 6 bases from J; junction bases left unmatched: 5. The CDR3 protein is CAWSLDRGSQPQHF. The CDR3 DNA is TGTGCCTGGAGTTTAGACAGGGGGAGTCAGCCCCAGCATTTT.